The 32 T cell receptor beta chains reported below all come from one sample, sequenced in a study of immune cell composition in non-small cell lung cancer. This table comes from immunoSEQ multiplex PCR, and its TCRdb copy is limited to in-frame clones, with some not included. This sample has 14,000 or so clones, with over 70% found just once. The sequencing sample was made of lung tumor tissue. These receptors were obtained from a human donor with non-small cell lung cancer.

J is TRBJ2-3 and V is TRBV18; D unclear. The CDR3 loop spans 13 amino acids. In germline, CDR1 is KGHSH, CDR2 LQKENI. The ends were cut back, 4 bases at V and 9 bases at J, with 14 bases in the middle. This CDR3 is CASSQTEAGTQYF. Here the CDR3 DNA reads TGTGCCAGCTCACAGACCGAAGCCGGAACGCAGTATTTT.

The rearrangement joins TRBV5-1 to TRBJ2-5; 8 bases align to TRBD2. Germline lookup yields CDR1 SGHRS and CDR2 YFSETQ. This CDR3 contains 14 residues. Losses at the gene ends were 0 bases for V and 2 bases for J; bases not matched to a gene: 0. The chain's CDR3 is CASSLASGQETQYF. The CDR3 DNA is TGCGCCAGCAGCTTGGCTAGCGGGCAAGAGACCCAGTACTTC.

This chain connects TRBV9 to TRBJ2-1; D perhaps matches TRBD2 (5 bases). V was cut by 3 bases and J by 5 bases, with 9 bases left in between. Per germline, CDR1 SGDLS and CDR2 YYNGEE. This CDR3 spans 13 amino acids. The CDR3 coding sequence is TGTGCCAGCAGCGCGCGAGGGAACAATGAGCAGTTCTTC. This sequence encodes CASSARGNNEQFF.

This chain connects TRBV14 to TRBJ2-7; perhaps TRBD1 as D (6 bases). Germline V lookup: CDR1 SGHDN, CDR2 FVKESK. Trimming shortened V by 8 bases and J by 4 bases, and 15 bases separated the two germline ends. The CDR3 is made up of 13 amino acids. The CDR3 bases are TGTGCCAGCGCCGGACAGATATCTTACGAGCAGTACTTC. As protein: CASAGQISYEQYF. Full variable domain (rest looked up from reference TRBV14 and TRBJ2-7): EAGVTQFPSHSVIEKGQTVTLRCDPISGHDNLYWYRRVMGKEIKFLLHFVKESKQDESGMPNNRFLAERTGGTYSTLKVQPAELEDSGVYFCASAGQISYEQYFGPGTRLTVT.

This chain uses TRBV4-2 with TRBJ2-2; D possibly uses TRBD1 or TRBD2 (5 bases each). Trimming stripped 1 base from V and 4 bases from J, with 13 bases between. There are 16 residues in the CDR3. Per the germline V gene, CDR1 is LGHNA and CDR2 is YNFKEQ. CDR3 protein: CASSQAATGRTGELFF. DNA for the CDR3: TGTGCCAGCAGCCAAGCGGCGACGGGGCGCACCGGGGAGCTGTTTTTT.

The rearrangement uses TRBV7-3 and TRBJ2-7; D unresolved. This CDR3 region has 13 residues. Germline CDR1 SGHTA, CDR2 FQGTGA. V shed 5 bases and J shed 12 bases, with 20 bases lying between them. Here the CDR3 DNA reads TGTGCCAGCAGCGCCGACGTCGCGACCCTGATGTACTTC. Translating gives CASSADVATLMYF.

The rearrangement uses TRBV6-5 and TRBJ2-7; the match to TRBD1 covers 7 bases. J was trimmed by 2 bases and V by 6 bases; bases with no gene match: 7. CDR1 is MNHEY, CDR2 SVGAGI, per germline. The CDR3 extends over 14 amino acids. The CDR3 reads CASRLGTVPYEQYF. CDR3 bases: TGTGCCAGCAGACTCGGGACAGTCCCCTACGAGCAGTACTTC.

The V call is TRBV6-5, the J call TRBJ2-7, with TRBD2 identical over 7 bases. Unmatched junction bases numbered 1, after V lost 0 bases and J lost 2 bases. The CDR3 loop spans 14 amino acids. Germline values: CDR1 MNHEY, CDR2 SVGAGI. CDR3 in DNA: TGTGCCAGCAGTTACTCGAGCGGGGCCTACGAGCAGTACTTC. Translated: CASSYSSGAYEQYF.

The CDR3 bases are TGTGCCAGCAGCTTAGCATATTCACCCCTCCACTTT. Its protein product is CASSLAYSPLHF. J is TRBJ1-6 and V is TRBV7-9, with D unresolved. The V end was cut by 0 bases, the J end by 8 bases, with 2 bases between. Germline loops: CDR1 SEHNR, CDR2 FQNEAQ (reference sequence). The CDR3 totals 12 residues.

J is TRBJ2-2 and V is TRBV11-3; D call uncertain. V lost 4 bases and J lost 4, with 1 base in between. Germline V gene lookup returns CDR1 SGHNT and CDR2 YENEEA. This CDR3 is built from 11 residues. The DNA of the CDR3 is TGTGCCAGCAGCTCCACCGGGGAGCTGTTTTTT. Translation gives CASSSTGELFF.

DNA for the CDR3: TGTGCCATCAGTGAGAGAGGGGGCTCGGACACTGAAGCTTTCTTT. Amino acid sequence: CAISERGGSDTEAFF. The J gene is TRBJ1-1, the V gene TRBV10-3; 7 positions agree with TRBD1. V lost 2 bases and J lost 3; bases outside the gene matches: 6. This CDR3 has 15 amino acids. Germline V CDR1 and CDR2: ENHRY, SYGVKD.

The CDR3 sequence is CASSWDTGELFF. The CDR3 DNA reads TGCGCCAGCAGTTGGGACACCGGGGAGCTGTTTTTT. The chain joins TRBV5-1 to TRBJ2-2; no firm D call. Germline V gives CDR1 SGHRS, CDR2 YFSETQ. Trimming pared 5 bases from V and 3 bases from J, leaving 5 bases between. CDR3 size: 12 residues.

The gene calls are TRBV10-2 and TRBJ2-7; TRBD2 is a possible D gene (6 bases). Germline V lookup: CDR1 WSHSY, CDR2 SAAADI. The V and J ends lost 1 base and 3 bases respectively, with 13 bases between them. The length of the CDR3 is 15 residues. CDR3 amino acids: CASSEYGGGFYEQYF. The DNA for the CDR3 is TGCGCCAGCAGTGAGTATGGGGGAGGATTCTACGAGCAGTACTTC.

The CDR3 DNA reads TGTGCCAGCATGGGACTAGCGGGAGTCCAGAATGAGCAGTTCTTC. Translating gives CASMGLAGVQNEQFF. The rearrangement joins TRBV11-3 to TRBJ2-1; 14 positions agree with TRBD2. CDR1 is SGHNT and CDR2 is YENEEA in the germline V gene. The V gene end was trimmed by 7 bases and the J gene end by 7 bases; junction bases not matched to a gene: 6. The CDR3 consists of 15 residues.

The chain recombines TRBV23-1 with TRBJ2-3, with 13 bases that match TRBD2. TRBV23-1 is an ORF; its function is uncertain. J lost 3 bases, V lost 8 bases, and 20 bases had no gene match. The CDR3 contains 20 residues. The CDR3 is CASRTPALAGGPCWTDTQYF. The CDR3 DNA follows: TGCGCCAGCCGCACACCCGCACTAGCGGGAGGGCCATGCTGGACAGATACGCAGTATTTT.

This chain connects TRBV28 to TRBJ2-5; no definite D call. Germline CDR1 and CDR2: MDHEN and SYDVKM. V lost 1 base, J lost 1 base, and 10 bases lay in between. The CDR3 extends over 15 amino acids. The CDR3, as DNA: TGTGCCAGCAGTTTATTAGGCGGAACCCAAGAGACCCAGTACTTC. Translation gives CASSLLGGTQETQYF.

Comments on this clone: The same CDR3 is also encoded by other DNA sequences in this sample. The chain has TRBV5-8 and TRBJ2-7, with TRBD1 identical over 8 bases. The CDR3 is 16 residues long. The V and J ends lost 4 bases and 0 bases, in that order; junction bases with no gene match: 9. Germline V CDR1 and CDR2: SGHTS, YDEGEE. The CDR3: CASSLMDREGSYEQYF. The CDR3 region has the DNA TGTGCCAGCAGCCTAATGGACAGGGAAGGCTCCTACGAGCAGTACTTC.

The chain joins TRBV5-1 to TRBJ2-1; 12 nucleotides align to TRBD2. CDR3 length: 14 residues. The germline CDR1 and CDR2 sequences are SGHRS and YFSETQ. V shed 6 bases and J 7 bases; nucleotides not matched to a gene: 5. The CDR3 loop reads CASTTSGRTNEQFF. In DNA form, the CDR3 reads TGCGCCAGCACGACTAGCGGGAGAACGAATGAGCAGTTCTTC.

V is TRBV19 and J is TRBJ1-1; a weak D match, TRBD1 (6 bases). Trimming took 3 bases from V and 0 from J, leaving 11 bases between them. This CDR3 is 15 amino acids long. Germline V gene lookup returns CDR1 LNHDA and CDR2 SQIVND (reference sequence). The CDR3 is CASSIAGGLNTEAFF. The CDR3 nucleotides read TGTGCCAGTAGTATTGCTGGGGGGCTGAACACTGAAGCTTTCTTT.

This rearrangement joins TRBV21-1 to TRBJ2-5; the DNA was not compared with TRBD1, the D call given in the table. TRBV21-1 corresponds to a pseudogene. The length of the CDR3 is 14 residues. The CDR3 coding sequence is TGTGCCAGCAGCACCTGCCAGGGCGTTTCGACCCAGTACTTC. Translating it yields CASSTCQGVSTQYF.

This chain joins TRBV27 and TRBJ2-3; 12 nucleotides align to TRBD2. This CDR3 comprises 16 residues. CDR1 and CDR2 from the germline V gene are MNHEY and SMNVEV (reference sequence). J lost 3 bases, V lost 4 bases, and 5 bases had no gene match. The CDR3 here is CASSSRLAGATDTQYF. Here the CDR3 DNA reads TGTGCCAGCAGTTCAAGACTAGCGGGAGCGACAGATACGCAGTATTTT.

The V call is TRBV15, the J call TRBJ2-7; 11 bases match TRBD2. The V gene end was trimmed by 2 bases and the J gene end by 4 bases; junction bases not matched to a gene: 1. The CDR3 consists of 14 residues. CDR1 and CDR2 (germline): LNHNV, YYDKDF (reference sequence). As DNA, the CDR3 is TGTGCCACCAGCAGACGGACTAGCGGGTACGAGCAGTACTTC. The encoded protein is CATSRRTSGYEQYF.

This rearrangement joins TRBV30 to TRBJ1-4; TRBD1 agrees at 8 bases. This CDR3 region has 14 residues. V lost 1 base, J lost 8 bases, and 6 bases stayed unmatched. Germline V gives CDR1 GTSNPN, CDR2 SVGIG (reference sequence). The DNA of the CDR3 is TGTGCCTGGAGTGGCGGACAGGGCCTCGAAAAACTGTTTTTT. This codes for CAWSGGQGLEKLFF.

The CDR3: CASRQTGAGNTIYF. CDR3 DNA: TGTGCCAGTAGACAGACAGGGGCTGGAAACACCATATATTTT. The rearrangement uses TRBV19 and TRBJ1-3; 8 bases line up with TRBD1. In germline, CDR1 is LNHDA, CDR2 SQIVND (reference sequence). This CDR3 is built from 14 residues. With 6 bases clipped from V and 2 bases from J, the junction kept 3 bases outside the gene matches.

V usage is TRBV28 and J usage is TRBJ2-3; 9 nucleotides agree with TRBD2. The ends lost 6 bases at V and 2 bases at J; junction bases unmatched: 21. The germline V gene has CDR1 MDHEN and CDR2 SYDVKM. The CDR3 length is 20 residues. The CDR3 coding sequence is TGTGCCAGCAGCCACAACTACAAAATTAGCGGGAGATGGGCCACAGATACGCAGTATTTT. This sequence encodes CASSHNYKISGRWATDTQYF.

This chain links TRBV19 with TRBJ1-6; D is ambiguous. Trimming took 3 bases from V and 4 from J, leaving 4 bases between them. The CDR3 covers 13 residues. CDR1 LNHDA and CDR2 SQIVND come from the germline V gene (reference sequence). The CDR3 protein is CASSMWYNSPLHF. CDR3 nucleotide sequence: TGTGCCAGTAGTATGTGGTATAATTCACCCCTCCACTTT.

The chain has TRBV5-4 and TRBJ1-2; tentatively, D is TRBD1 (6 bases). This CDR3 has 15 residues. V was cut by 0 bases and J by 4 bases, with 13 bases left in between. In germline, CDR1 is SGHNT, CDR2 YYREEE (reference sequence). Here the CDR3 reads CASSLVQGGSYGYTF. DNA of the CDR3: TGTGCCAGCAGCTTGGTACAGGGCGGGAGCTATGGCTACACCTTC.

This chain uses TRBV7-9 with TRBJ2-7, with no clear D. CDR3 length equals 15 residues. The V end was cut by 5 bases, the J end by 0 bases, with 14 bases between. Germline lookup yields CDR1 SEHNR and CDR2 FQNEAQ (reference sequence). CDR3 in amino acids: CASSLNRSSSYEQYF. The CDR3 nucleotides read TGTGCCAGCAGCCTCAACAGATCTAGCTCCTACGAGCAGTACTTC.

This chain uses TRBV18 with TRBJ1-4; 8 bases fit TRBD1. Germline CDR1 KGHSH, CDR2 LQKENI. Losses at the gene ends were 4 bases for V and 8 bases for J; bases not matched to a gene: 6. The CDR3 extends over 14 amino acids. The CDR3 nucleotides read TGTGCCAGCTCACAACAGGGGGTTCGAGAAAAACTGTTTTTT. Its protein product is CASSQQGVREKLFF.

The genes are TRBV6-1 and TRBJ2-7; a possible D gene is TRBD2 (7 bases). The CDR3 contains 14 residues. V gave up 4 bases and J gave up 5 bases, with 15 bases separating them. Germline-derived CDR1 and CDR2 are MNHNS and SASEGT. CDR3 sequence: CASSASGGKNEQYF. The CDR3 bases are TGTGCCAGCAGTGCCTCGGGGGGCAAGAACGAGCAGTACTTC.

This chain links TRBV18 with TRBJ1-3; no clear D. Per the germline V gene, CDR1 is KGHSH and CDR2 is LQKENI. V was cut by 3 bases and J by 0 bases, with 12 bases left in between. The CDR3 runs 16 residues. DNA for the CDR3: TGTGCCAGCTCACCCTCGGTTGTAACCTCTGGAAACACCATATATTTT. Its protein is CASSPSVVTSGNTIYF.

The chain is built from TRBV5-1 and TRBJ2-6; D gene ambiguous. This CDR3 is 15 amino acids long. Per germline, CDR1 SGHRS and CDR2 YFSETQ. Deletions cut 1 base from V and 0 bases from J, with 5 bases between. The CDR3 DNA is TGCGCCAGCAGCTTGATTTCCTCTGGGGCCAACGTCCTGACTTTC. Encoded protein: CASSLISSGANVLTF.